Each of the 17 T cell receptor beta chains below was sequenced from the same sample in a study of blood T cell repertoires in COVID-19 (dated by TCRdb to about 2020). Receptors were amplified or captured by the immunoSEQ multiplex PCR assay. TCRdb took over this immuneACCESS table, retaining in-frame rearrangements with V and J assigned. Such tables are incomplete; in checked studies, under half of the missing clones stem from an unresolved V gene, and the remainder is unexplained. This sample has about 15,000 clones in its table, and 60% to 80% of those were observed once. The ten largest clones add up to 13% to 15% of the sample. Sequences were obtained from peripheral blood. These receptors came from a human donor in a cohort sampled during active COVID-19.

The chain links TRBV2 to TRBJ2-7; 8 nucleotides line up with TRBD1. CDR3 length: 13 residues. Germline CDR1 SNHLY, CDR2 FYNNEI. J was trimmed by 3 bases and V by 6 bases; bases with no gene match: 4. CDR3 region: CASSRDRSYEQYF. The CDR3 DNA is TGTGCCAGCAGCCGGGACAGGAGCTACGAGCAGTACTTC.

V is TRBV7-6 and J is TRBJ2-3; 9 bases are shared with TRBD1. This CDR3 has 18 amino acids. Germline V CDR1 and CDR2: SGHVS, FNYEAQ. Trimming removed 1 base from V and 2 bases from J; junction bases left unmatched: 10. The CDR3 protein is CASSLEGPGTGLTDTQYF. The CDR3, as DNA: TGTGCCAGCAGCTTAGAGGGGCCCGGGACAGGGCTCACAGATACGCAGTATTTT.

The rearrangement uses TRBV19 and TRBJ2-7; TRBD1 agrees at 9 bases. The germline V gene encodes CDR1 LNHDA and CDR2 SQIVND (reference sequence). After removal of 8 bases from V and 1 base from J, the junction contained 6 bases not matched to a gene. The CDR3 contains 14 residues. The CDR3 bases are TGTGCCAGTCAGCCCGGGACAGGGTCCTACGAGCAGTACTTC. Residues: CASQPGTGSYEQYF.

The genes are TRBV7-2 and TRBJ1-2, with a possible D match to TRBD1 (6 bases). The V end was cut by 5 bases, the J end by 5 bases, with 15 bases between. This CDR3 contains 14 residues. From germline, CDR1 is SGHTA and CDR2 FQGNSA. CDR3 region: CASSIIQGRYGYTF. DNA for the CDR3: TGTGCCAGCAGCATCATACAGGGAAGATATGGCTACACCTTC. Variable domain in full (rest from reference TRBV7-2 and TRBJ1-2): GAGVSQSPSNKVTEKGKDVELRCDPISGHTALYWYRQSLGQGLEFLIYFQGNSAPDKSGLPSDRFSAERTGGSVSTLTIQRTQQEDSAVYLCASSIIQGRYGYTFGSGTRLTVV.

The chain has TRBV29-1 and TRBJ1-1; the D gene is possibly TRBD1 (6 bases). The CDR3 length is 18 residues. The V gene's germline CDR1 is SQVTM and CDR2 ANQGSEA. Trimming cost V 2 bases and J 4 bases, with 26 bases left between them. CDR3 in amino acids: CSVELQGRMGGVSTEAFF. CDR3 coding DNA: TGCAGCGTTGAACTACAGGGACGGATGGGTGGGGTTAGCACTGAAGCTTTCTTT.

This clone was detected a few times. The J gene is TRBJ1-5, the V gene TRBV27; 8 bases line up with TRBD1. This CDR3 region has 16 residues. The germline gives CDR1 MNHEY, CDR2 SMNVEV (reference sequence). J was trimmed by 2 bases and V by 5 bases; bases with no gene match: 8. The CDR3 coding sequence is TGTGCCAGCAGTCCAGGGGGCGAGGTAGGCAATCAGCCCCAGCATTTT. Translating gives CASSPGGEVGNQPQHF.

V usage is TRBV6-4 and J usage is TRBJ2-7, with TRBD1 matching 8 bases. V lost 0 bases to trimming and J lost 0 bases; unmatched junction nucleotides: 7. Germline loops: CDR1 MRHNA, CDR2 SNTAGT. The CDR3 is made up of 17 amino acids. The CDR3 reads CASSDSDRDRFSYEQYF. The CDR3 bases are TGTGCCAGCAGTGACTCGGACCGGGACAGGTTCTCCTACGAGCAGTACTTC.

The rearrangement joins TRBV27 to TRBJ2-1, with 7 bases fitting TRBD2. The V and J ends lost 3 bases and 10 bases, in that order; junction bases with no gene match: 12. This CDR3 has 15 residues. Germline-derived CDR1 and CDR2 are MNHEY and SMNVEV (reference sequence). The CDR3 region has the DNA TGTGCCAGCAGTTTCGGGTTCCTGTCGGGAGGAGAGCAGTTCTTC. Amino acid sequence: CASSFGFLSGGEQFF.

The CDR3 sequence is CASSRSSGSSYEQYF. The DNA of the CDR3 is TGTGCCAGCAGCCGATCTAGCGGGAGCTCCTACGAGCAGTACTTC. The chain joins TRBV5-4 to TRBJ2-7, with 10 bases matching TRBD2. The CDR3 extends over 15 amino acids. CDR1 and CDR2 (germline): SGHNT, YYREEE (reference sequence). V was clipped by 4 bases and J by 0 bases; unmatched bases: 4.

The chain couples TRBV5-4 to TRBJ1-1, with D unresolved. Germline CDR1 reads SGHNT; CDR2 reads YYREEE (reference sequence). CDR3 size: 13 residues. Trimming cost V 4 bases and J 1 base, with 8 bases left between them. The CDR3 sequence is CASSTPTNTEAFF. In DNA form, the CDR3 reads TGTGCCAGCAGCACACCCACGAACACTGAAGCTTTCTTT.

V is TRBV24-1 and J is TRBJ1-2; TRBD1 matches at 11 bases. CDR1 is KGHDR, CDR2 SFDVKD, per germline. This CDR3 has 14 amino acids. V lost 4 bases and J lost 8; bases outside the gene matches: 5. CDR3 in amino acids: CATSDPGTGGGYTF. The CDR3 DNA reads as TGTGCCACCAGTGACCCCGGGACAGGGGGGGGCTACACCTTC.

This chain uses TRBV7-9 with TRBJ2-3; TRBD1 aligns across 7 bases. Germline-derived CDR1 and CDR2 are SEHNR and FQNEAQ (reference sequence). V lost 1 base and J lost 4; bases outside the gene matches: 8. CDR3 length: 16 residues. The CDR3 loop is CASSLGGGQGADTQYF. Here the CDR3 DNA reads TGTGCCAGCAGCTTAGGAGGGGGCCAGGGCGCAGATACGCAGTATTTT.

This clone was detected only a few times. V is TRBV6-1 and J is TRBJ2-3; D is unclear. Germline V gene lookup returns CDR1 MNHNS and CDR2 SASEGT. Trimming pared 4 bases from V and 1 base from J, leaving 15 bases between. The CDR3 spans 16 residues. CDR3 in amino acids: CASSASLAAGTDTQYF. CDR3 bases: TGTGCCAGCAGTGCCTCCCTCGCGGCAGGCACAGATACGCAGTATTTT.

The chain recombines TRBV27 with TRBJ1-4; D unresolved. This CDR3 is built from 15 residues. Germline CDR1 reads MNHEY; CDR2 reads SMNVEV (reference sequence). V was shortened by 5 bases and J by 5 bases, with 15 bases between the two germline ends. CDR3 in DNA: TGTGCCAGCAGTAAAGACGGACTGAGCAATGAAAAACTGTTTTTT. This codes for CASSKDGLSNEKLFF.

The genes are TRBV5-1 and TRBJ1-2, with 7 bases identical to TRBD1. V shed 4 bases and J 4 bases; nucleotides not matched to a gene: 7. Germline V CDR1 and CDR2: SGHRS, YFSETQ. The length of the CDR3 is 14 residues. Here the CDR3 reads CASSLGQPSYGYTF. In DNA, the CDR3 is TGCGCCAGCAGCCTGGGACAGCCTTCCTATGGCTACACCTTC.

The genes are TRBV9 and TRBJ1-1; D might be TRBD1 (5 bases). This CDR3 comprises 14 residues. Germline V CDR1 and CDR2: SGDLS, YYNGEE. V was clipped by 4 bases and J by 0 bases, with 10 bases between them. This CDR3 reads CASSLRAVNTEAFF. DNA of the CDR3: TGTGCCAGCAGCCTCAGGGCTGTGAACACTGAAGCTTTCTTT.

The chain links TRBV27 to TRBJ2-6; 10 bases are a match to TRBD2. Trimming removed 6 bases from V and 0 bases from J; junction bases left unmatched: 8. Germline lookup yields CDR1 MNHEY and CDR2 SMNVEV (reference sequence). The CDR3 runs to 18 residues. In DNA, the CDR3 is TGTGCCAGCAGACGAACTAGCGGGGCGACCTCTGGGGCCAACGTCCTGACTTTC. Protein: CASRRTSGATSGANVLTF.